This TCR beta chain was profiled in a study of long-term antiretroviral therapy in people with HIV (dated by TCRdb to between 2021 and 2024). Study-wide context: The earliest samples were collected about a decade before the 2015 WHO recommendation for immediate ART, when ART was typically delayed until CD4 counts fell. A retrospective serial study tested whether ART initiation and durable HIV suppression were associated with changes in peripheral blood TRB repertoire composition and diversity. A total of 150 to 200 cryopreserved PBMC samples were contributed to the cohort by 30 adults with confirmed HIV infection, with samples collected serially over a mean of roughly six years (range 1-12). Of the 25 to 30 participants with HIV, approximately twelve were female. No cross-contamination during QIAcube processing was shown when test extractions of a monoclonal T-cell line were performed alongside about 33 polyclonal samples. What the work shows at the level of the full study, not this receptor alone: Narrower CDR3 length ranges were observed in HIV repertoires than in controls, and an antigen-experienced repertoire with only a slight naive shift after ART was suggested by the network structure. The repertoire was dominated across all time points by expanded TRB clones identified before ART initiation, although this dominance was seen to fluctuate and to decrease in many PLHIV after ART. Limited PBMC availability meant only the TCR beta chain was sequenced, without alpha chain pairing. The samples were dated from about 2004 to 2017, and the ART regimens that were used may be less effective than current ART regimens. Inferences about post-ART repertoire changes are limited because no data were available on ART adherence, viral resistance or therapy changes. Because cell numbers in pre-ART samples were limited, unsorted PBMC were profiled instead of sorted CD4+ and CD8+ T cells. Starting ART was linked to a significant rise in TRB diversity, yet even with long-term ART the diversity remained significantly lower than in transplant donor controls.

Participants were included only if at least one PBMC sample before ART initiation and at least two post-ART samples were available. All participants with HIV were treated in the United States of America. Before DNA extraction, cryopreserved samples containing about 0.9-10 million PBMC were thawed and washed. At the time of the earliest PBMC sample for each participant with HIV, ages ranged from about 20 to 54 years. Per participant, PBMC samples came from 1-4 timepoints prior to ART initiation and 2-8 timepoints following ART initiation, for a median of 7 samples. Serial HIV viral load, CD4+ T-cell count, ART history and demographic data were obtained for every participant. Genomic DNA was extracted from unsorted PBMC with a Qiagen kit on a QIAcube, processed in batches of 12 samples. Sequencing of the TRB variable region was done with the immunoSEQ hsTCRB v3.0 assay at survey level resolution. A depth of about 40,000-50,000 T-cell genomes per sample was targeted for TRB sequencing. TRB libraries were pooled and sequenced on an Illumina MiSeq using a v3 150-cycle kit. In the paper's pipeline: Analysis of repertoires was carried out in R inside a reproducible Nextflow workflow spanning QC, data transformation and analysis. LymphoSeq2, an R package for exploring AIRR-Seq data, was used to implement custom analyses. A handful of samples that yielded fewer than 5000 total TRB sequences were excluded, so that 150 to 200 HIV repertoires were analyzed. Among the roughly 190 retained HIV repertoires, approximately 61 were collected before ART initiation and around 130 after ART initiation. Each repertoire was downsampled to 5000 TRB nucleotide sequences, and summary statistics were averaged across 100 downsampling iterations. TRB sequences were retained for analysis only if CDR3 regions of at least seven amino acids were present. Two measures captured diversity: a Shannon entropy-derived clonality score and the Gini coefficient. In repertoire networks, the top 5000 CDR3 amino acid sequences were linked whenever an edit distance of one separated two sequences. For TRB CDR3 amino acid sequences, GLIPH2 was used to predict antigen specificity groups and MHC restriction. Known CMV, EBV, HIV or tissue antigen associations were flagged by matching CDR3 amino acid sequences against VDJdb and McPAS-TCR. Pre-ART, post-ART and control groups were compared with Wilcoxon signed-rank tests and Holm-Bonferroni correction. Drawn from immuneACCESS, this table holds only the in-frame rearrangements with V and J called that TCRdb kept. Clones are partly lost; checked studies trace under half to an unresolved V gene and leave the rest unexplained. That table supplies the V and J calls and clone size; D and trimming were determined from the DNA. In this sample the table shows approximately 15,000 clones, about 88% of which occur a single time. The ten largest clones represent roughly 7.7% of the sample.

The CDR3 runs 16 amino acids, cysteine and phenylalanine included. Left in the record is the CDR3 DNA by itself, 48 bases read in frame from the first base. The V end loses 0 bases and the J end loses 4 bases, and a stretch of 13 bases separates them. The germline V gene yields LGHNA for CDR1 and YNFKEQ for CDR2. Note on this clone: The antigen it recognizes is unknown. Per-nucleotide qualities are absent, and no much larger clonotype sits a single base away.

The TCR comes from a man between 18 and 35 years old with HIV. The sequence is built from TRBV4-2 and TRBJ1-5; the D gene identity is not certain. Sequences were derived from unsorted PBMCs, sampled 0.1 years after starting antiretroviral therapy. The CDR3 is CASSQDPQTQNQPQHF. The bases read TGTGCCAGCAGCCAAGATCCCCAAACACAGAATCAGCCCCAGCATTTT.